Presented here are 14 T cell receptor beta chains from one specimen sequenced in a study of blood T cell repertoires in COVID-19. The repertoire was sequenced with immunoSEQ multiplex PCR; TCRdb's copy has only in-frame clones and lacks some. The sample carries approximately 260,000 clones, 88% recorded once. The sequenced sample was PBMCs or T cells enriched from blood (not recorded which). Receptors originate from a woman aged 40 to 50 with acute COVID-19.

The chain links TRBV9 to TRBJ2-3; 9 positions match TRBD2. This CDR3 is built from 17 residues. Germline V gene sequence: CDR1 SGDLS, CDR2 YYNGEE. V gave up 2 bases and J gave up 3 bases; unmatched junction bases: 10. Here the CDR3 DNA reads TGTGCCAGCAGCGTGGAAGGGGGACTAGCCACAACAGATACGCAGTATTTT. It is translated as CASSVEGGLATTDTQYF.

J is TRBJ1-4 and V is TRBV27; 8 bases match TRBD1. The V segment lost 9 bases and the J segment 7 bases; nucleotides outside the gene matches: 10. The CDR3 loop spans 14 amino acids. Per the germline V gene, CDR1 is MNHEY and CDR2 is SMNVEV (reference sequence). The chain's CDR3 is CASNDRGEGEKLFF. CDR3 DNA: TGTGCCAGTAATGACAGGGGTGAGGGTGAAAAACTGTTTTTT.

The gene calls are TRBV10-3 and TRBJ2-1, with 13 nucleotides matching TRBD2. Germline V CDR1 and CDR2: ENHRY, SYGVKD. The CDR3 spans 17 residues. With 0 bases clipped from V and 2 bases from J, the junction kept 1 base outside the gene matches. CDR3 DNA sequence: TGTGCCATCAGTGAGTCACTAGCGGGAGGGCCCTACAATGAGCAGTTCTTC. Encoded protein: CAISESLAGGPYNEQFF.

The rearrangement uses TRBV7-9 and TRBJ1-1; D is possibly TRBD1 (6 bases). V dropped 5 bases and J dropped 6 bases, with 13 bases sitting between them. The CDR3 has 13 residues. Germline lookup yields CDR1 SEHNR and CDR2 FQNEAQ (reference sequence). The CDR3 sequence: CASSDPGDPEAFF. CDR3 DNA sequence: TGTGCCAGCAGCGACCCAGGGGACCCTGAAGCTTTCTTT.

The sample holds a few counts of this clone. The CDR3 does not close with the conserved phenylalanine or tryptophan, likely indicating a read error. It is unclear where the CDR3 begins or ends on the DNA, so no DNA is shown, and the CDR3 is as TCRdb lists it. The chain employs TRBV2 and TRBJ2-7; TRBD2, the table's D call, was not compared with the DNA. With termini counted, the CDR3 has 14 amino acids. Per the germline V gene, CDR1 is SNHLY and CDR2 is FYNNEI. This CDR3 reads CASSPQGSGLAGVG.

V is TRBV27 and J is TRBJ2-4; TRBD2 aligns across 14 bases. The V gene's germline CDR1 is MNHEY and CDR2 SMNVEV (reference sequence). With 4 bases clipped from V and 12 bases from J, the junction kept 11 bases outside the gene matches. The CDR3 extends over 16 amino acids. The CDR3 nucleotides are TGTGCCAGCAGTTCCTTCTTGACTAGCGGGAGGGCGAATCAGTACTTC. Its protein product is CASSSFLTSGRANQYF.

This clone was found a few times. J is TRBJ1-2 and V is TRBV6-4; D is perhaps TRBD1 (5 bases). This CDR3 comprises 14 residues. V gave up 0 bases and J gave up 13 bases, with 18 bases separating them. Germline CDR1 reads MRHNA; CDR2 reads SNTAGT. CDR3 protein: CASSDSIGTPFFTF. The CDR3, as DNA: TGTGCCAGCAGTGACTCGATAGGGACTCCGTTTTTCACCTTC.

The chain recombines TRBV6-1 with TRBJ1-5; perhaps TRBD1 as D (6 bases). The length of the CDR3 is 15 residues. CDR1 is MNHNS and CDR2 is SASEGT in the germline V gene. Trimming left V 0 bases short and J 7 bases short, with 13 bases between. The CDR3 sequence: CASSEASGVGQPQHF. CDR3 coding DNA: TGTGCCAGCAGTGAAGCCTCAGGGGTGGGGCAGCCCCAGCATTTT.

This rearrangement joins TRBV19 to TRBJ2-1, with 7 bases that match TRBD2. CDR3 length: 16 residues. Trimming removed 6 bases from V and 0 bases from J; junction bases left unmatched: 8. Germline CDR1 LNHDA, CDR2 SQIVND (reference sequence). CDR3 amino acids: CASRYASGSSYNEQFF. DNA of the CDR3: TGTGCCAGTAGGTACGCTAGCGGTAGCTCCTACAATGAGCAGTTCTTC. Full variable domain (rest looked up from reference TRBV19 and TRBJ2-1): DGGITQSPKYLFRKEGQNVTLSCEQNLNHDAMYWYRQDPGQGLRLIYYSQIVNDFQKGDIAEGYSVSREKKESFPLTVTSAQKNPTAFYLCASRYASGSSYNEQFFGPGTRLTVL.

The chain couples TRBV28 to TRBJ1-1, with D unresolved. This CDR3 is 15 amino acids long. Trimming pared 3 bases from V and 2 bases from J, leaving 13 bases between. Germline assignment: CDR1 MDHEN and CDR2 SYDVKM. The CDR3 nucleotides read TGTGCCAGCAGTTTGCGGGGAGGGCCAAACACTGAAGCTTTCTTT. It specifies CASSLRGGPNTEAFF.

The chain couples TRBV28 to TRBJ1-5, with 7 positions matching TRBD1. CDR3 length: 15 residues. V dropped 3 bases and J dropped 6; count of bases not matched to a gene: 8. The germline V gene encodes CDR1 MDHEN and CDR2 SYDVKM. The CDR3 nucleotides read TGTGCCAGCAGTTTCAGACAGGGAGATCGTCAGCCCCAGCATTTT. It yields the protein CASSFRQGDRQPQHF.

The chain recombines TRBV6-5 with TRBJ1-2; tentatively, D is TRBD1 (6 bases). Germline lookup yields CDR1 MNHEY and CDR2 SVGAGI. The V end lost 6 bases, the J end lost 9 bases, and 20 bases lay between the germline ends. This CDR3 is built from 14 residues. The CDR3 here is CASSVGTLEVRYTF. The CDR3, as DNA: TGTGCCAGCAGCGTCGGGACACTGGAGGTTCGCTACACCTTC.

In this sample, this clone turned up a few times. The chain couples TRBV2 to TRBJ2-4; 7 bases line up with TRBD1. Trimming cost V 7 bases and J 9 bases; bases outside gene matches: 18. CDR1 is SNHLY and CDR2 is FYNNEI in the germline V gene. The length of the CDR3 is 16 residues. The CDR3 here is CASKFGTDINWGIQYF. The CDR3 coding sequence is TGTGCCAGCAAGTTTGGGACAGACATTAATTGGGGCATTCAGTACTTC. Variable domain in full (rest from reference TRBV2 and TRBJ2-4): EPEVTQTPSHQVTQMGQEVILRCVPISNHLYFYWYRQILGQKVEFLVSFYNNEISEKSEIFDDQFSVERPDGSNFTLKIRSTKLEDSAMYFCASKFGTDINWGIQYFGAGTRLSVL.

CDR3 coding DNA: TGTGCCAGCAGCGTAGTGGGGCAGAGCGGGTACGAGCAGTACTTC. It translates to CASSVVGQSGYEQYF. V gene TRBV9 combines with J gene TRBJ2-7, with a weak D call TRBD2 (6 bases). The CDR3 covers 15 residues. V lost 0 bases and J 4 bases, leaving 14 bases between the germline ends. Germline lookup yields CDR1 SGDLS and CDR2 YYNGEE.